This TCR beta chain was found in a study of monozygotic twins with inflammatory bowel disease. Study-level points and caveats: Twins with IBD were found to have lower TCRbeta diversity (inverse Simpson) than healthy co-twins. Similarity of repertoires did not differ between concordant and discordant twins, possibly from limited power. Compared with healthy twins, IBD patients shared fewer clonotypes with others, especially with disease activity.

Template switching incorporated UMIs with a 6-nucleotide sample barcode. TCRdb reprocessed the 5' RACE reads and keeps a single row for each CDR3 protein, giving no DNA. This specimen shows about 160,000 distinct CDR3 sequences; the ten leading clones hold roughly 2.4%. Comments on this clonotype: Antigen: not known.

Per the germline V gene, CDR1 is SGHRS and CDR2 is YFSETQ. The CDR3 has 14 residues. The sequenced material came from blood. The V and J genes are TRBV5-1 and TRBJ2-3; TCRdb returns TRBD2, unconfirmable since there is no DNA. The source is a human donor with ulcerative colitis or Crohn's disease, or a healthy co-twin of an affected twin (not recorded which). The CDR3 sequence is CASRMTGAEDTQYF.